Many counts were recorded for the clone carrying this TCR beta chain. The antigen is undetermined. This entry belongs to a study of read filtering for tumor transcriptome and immune sequencing. There are 15 residues in the CDR3. The ends lost 4 bases at V and 4 bases at J; junction bases unmatched: 5. Per the germline V gene, CDR1 is SEHNR and CDR2 is FQNEAQ (reference sequence). The library was built from roughly 400 ng RNA with molecular barcoded adaptors for alpha/delta and beta/gamma chains. TCRdb called the reads again in MiXCR, with one record for every CDR3 protein. The table has 62,000 or so distinct CDR3 sequences, 20% to 25% seen once. Study-level results: IR-seq and RNA-seq agreed better without single-read clonotypes.

V usage is TRBV7-9 and J usage is TRBJ2-1; 9 bases are shared with TRBD1. The sequenced sample consisted of a population of CD138-negative cells sorted from bone marrow. This clonotype was obtained from a donor at least 40 years old with multiple myeloma. The CDR3 nucleotides are TGTGCCAGCAGCTCGGGACAGGGTTCATACAATGAGCAGTTCTTC. Amino acids: CASSSGQGSYNEQFF.